The TCR beta chain under discussion was sequenced for a study of vaccination and CD4 T cells after COVID-19. Background on the study: Post-COVID draws came a median approximately 100 days after diagnosis (range 35 to 161).

Treatment denoted: roughly ten-day PBMC culture with coronavirus spike peptide pools or control peptides (ViraFEST assay). Study results and caveats: Post-vaccination, and not before, a median around 86% of reactive clones appeared in convalescent patients. Investigators enrolled relatively few convalescent patients and included no early post-infection timepoints.

Worth noting for this clonotype: Antigen unknown.

An Oncomine TCR Beta short-read assay was used to sequence the DNA from cultured CD4+ T cells. TCRdb analysed the PCR reads with MiXCR anew, one entry per CDR3 protein. The sample has around 20,000 distinct CDR3 sequences, roughly two fifths seen once. The clonotype originates from a human donor who had recovered from COVID-19. The specimen was CD4+ T cells from blood, cultured in vitro, collected after SARS-CoV-2 vaccination.

The CDR3 DNA follows: TGCAGTGCTAGGCGGGCGGGAGGGCCAAATACGCAGTATTTT. This encodes CSARRAGGPNTQYF. The V and J genes are TRBV20-1 and TRBJ2-3, with TRBD2 matching over 9 bases. Germline V gene data show CDR1 as DFQATT and CDR2 as SNEGSKA (reference sequence). CDR3 length: 14 residues. V trimming: 3 bases; J trimming: 7 bases; junction bases outside the gene matches: 8.